Each of the 13 T cell receptor beta chains below was sequenced from the same sample in a study of T cell responses to AZD1222 COVID-19 vaccine (dated by TCRdb to the early 2020s). The time point label for this specimen denotes: about 28 days (+/-7) after the second vaccine dose. According to the study, the label for this sample's treatment or condition signals: meningococcal conjugate vaccine given as trial control. The library was made by the immunoSEQ multiplex PCR assay. TCRdb re-hosts the immuneACCESS table, in-frame sequences only. Its copies lack some clones; in the studies checked, an unresolved V gene accounts for under half of them, and the cause for the rest is not known. This sample comprises 120,000 to 150,000 clones, 91% of them detected only once. The top ten constitute 6.5% to 8% of the sample. Sequencing was performed on peripheral blood, taken 28 days after the second dose of the MenACWY control vaccine. These receptor sequences come from an adult who received the MenACWY meningococcal vaccine as a control.

The J gene is TRBJ2-7, the V gene TRBV27; D could derive from TRBD1 or TRBD2 (6 bases each). Per germline, CDR1 MNHEY and CDR2 SMNVEV (reference sequence). The CDR3 loop spans 15 amino acids. Trimming shortened V by 4 bases and J by 0 bases, and 13 bases separated the two germline ends. CDR3 nucleotides: TGTGCCAGCAGTTGGGGGGCGGTGAGCTCCTACGAGCAGTACTTC. Translated: CASSWGAVSSYEQYF.

V and J are TRBV12-1 and TRBJ1-1; TRBD1 is the table's D call, not checked against the DNA. TRBV12-1 is deemed a pseudogene. This CDR3 comprises 14 residues. Here the CDR3 DNA reads TGTGCCAGCAGCTTTTGTACAGGGACCCCTGAAGCTTTCTTT. Protein: CASSFCTGTPEAFF.

V and J are TRBV7-9 and TRBJ2-7; 12 nucleotides agree with TRBD1. In germline, CDR1 is SEHNR, CDR2 FQNEAQ (reference sequence). The ends lost 0 bases at V and 5 bases at J; junction bases unmatched: 2. The CDR3 sequence is 15 residues long. CDR3 in amino acids: CASSLAGTGGHEQYF. The CDR3 DNA is TGTGCCAGCAGCTTAGCCGGGACAGGGGGCCACGAGCAGTACTTC.

The CDR3 reads CASSTTRKETQYF. The CDR3 nucleotides read TGTGCCAGCAGTACAACTAGGAAAGAGACCCAGTACTTC. The V gene is TRBV6-5, the J gene TRBJ2-5, with D perhaps TRBD2 (5 bases). This CDR3 has 13 residues. Deletions cut 5 bases from V and 3 bases from J, with 10 bases between. CDR1 and CDR2 from the germline V gene are MNHEY and SVGAGI.

The chain joins TRBV12-5 to TRBJ2-1, with 9 nucleotides matching TRBD1. J gave up 7 bases and V 6 bases, and 4 bases lay outside the gene matches. Germline V gene data show CDR1 as LGHNT and CDR2 as FRNRAP. CDR3 length: 13 amino acids. DNA for the CDR3: TGTGCTAGTGGCAAGGGACAGGGAAATGAGCAGTTCTTC. Translating gives CASGKGQGNEQFF.

The sample holds one count of this clone. The V call is TRBV19, the J call TRBJ1-2; no definite D call. The length of the CDR3 is 14 residues. V gave up 3 bases and J gave up 0 bases, with 8 bases separating them. Per the germline V gene, CDR1 is LNHDA and CDR2 is SQIVND (reference sequence). CDR3 sequence reads: CASSIQNTNYGYTF. CDR3 DNA sequence: TGTGCCAGTAGTATTCAGAATACTAACTATGGCTACACCTTC.

The V and J genes are TRBV7-3 and TRBJ2-2; 9 bases are shared with TRBD1. The germline V gene has CDR1 SGHTA and CDR2 FQGTGA. The CDR3 sequence is 16 residues long. V dropped 4 bases and J dropped 0; count of bases not matched to a gene: 3. The CDR3 nucleotides read TGTGCCAGCAGCTCACAGGGGGCCTCGAACACCGGGGAGCTGTTTTTT. Residues: CASSSQGASNTGELFF.

The chain employs TRBV29-1 and TRBJ1-2, with D maybe TRBD1 (6 bases). The germline CDR1 and CDR2 sequences are SQVTM and ANQGSEA. The CDR3 totals 13 residues. Trimming pared 2 bases from V and 8 bases from J, leaving 15 bases between. In nucleotides, the CDR3 is TGCAGCGTTGAAAGCAGGGGACGGCAGGGCTACACCTTC. Protein product: CSVESRGRQGYTF.

The V call is TRBV2, the J call TRBJ1-6; no firm D call. Per germline, CDR1 SNHLY and CDR2 FYNNEI. The CDR3 extends over 15 amino acids. V was trimmed by 2 bases and J by 8 bases, leaving 13 bases between them. The CDR3 region has the DNA TGTGCCAGCAGTGAATCGGGCCCGACTGATTCACCCCTCCACTTT. It codes for CASSESGPTDSPLHF. Full variable domain (outside the CDR3, taken from reference TRBV2 and TRBJ1-6): EPEVTQTPSHQVTQMGQEVILRCVPISNHLYFYWYRQILGQKVEFLVSFYNNEISEKSEIFDDQFSVERPDGSNFTLKIRSTKLEDSAMYFCASSESGPTDSPLHFGNGTRLTVT.

The chain combines TRBV11-2 with TRBJ2-5; 13 bases agree with TRBD2. The junction had 7 bases not matched to a gene; V was cut back by 5 bases and J by 4 bases. CDR3 length equals 16 residues. Germline lookup yields CDR1 SGHAT and CDR2 FQNNGV. The DNA for the CDR3 is TGTGCCAGCAGCATCACTAGCGGGAGGGCCTTAGAGACCCAGTACTTC. It translates to CASSITSGRALETQYF.

This rearrangement joins TRBV19 to TRBJ2-7; D is possibly TRBD1 (5 bases). Trimming cost V 6 bases and J 2 bases, with 20 bases left between them. The CDR3 length is 16 residues. The V gene's germline CDR1 is LNHDA and CDR2 SQIVND (reference sequence). This CDR3 is CASRPRWQGGTYEQYF. The CDR3 region has the DNA TGTGCCAGTAGACCTCGTTGGCAGGGTGGCACCTACGAGCAGTACTTC.

CDR3 residues: CASSYSRLAGGPETQYF. In DNA form, the CDR3 reads TGTGCCAGCAGTTACTCGAGACTAGCGGGGGGGCCAGAGACCCAGTACTTC. The chain combines TRBV6-2 or TRBV6-3 with TRBJ2-5, with 14 bases identical to TRBD2. There are 17 residues in the CDR3. Germline CDR1 reads MNHEY; CDR2 reads SVGEGT. Unmatched junction bases numbered 4, after V lost 0 bases and J lost 4 bases.

This chain connects TRBV14 to TRBJ1-3; 8 nucleotides match TRBD1. Germline CDR1 SGHDN, CDR2 FVKESK. The CDR3 loop spans 14 amino acids. J gave up 3 bases and V 3 bases, and 1 base lay outside the gene matches. CDR3 region: CASSHRGLGNTIYF. The CDR3 DNA reads as TGTGCCAGCAGCCACAGGGGGCTTGGAAACACCATATATTTT.